A selection of T cell receptor beta chains follows, all from one sample in a study of blood T cell repertoires in COVID-19. Generated by immunoSEQ multiplex PCR, the TCRdb table keeps only in-frame clones and is missing some. The sample lists just over 60,000 clones, around 85% seen once, with roughly 22% in the top ten. Sequences were obtained from peripheral blood. Receptor source: a woman aged 80 or over with active or convalescent COVID-19. Both conserved end residues are trimmed from each CDR3. The D gene is left open where the match is weak. The size of a clone is reported for some rows only, either as once, few or many, or as a class for expanded clones.

>TRBJ1-2|NA|TRBV6-5|NA
ASSYSTSGIYGYT
>TRBJ1-4|NA|TRBV2|NA
ASSSYEKLF
>TRBJ1-2|NA|TRBV7-3|NA
ASSLTAPSNYGYT
>TRBJ2-1|NA|TRBV11-3|NA
ASSFRANEQF
>TRBJ1-1|NA|TRBV7-2|TRBD1
ASSLGTGVSREAF
>TRBJ1-1|NA|TRBV10-1|NA
ASSGHLNTEAF
>TRBJ1-2|NA|TRBV5-1|TRBD1
ASSSGQNYGYT
>TRBJ2-2|NA|TRBV5-4|NA
ASSLVGGPNTGELF
>TRBJ2-7|NA|TRBV20-1|TRBD1
SASRQGTEKLPYEQY
>TRBJ2-7|NA|TRBV18|TRBD2
ASSLTSGGSYEQY
>TRBJ2-2|NA|TRBV7-9|TRBD2
ASSQTSLNTGELF
>TRBJ2-3|NA|TRBV3-1/TRBV3-2|NA
ASSQSVTDTQY
>TRBJ1-3|few|TRBV30|NA
AQEAGNTIY
>TRBJ1-5|NA|TRBV6-6|TRBD1
ASSKATGGLNQPQH
>TRBJ1-2|few|TRBV19|NA
ATYGPGHYYGYT
>TRBJ1-2|NA|TRBV3-1/TRBV3-2|NA
ASNIKGVSGYT
>TRBJ1-4|NA|TRBV7-8|NA
ASSNGQTEKLF
>TRBJ2-1|NA|TRBV11-3|NA
ASRPPPEGGNEQF
>TRBJ1-1|few|TRBV2|TRBD1
ASSQQGGVTEAF
>TRBJ1-5|once|TRBV19|NA
ASSIAIGRQNSNQPQH